This TCR beta chain is drawn from a study of breast tumors, draining lymph nodes, adjacent tissues. TCRdb re-derived calls from the multiplex PCR reads in MiXCR, one entry per CDR3 protein. The sample holds over 250,000 distinct CDR3 sequences; about 33% are singletons and the top ten take more than 1%. Axillary draining lymph nodes of breast cancer patients supplied the node samples. On this clonotype: The antigen is unknown.

The study's findings and limits: The data were judged consistent with most tumor T cells coming from lymph node and expanding in tumor. Compared with lymph nodes, tumors were less diverse; compared with nontumor tissue, more.

This sequence originates from a female donor with breast cancer. Some clones in this sample may be carry-over from other donors' samples. Sequencing was carried out using axillary lymph node tissue.

This CDR3 reads CASSQAGNFRSGSYTGELFF. The CDR3 region has the DNA TGCGCCAGCAGCCAAGCGGGGAACTTTCGTTCCGGAAGCTACACCGGGGAGCTGTTTTTT. The chain couples TRBV4-1 to TRBJ2-2; D is perhaps TRBD2 (5 bases). Per germline, CDR1 MGHRA and CDR2 YSYEKL. V lost 1 base and J lost 3, with 24 bases in between. The CDR3 sequence is 20 residues long.